This T cell receptor beta chain was sequenced during a study of T cells in Graves' hyperthyroidism and ophthalmopathy. Study in general: Specimen type is peripheral blood, collected at initial diagnosis prior to any treatment. Overall study findings and caveats: Expanded thyroid clonotypes (above 0.001) were mostly also found in blood. A 13 V-J model separated ophthalmopathy from stable hyperthyroidism.

Amplified TCR beta CDR3 regions derived from RNA transcripts. A set of HTBI primers served as the primers for a first-round RT-PCR of the TCR CDR3. TCRdb called the multiplex PCR reads again in MiXCR, with one record for every CDR3 protein. This sample yields about 260,000 distinct CDR3 sequences, of which approximately 23% are seen a single time; around 65% belongs to the top ten. Ophthalmopathy patients had moderate-to-severe active disease, CAS ≥3, NOSPECS ≥4, and disease duration under 3 months. This CDR3 contains 12 residues. Trimming stripped 4 bases from V and 5 bases from J, with 8 bases between. This clonotype has at least ten counts. What it binds is unknown.

The specimen was blood. The J gene is TRBJ1-2, the V gene TRBV12-3 or TRBV12-4, with D maybe TRBD1 (5 bases). This TCR was sampled from a man aged 25-40 years with Graves' ophthalmopathy. CDR3 nucleotide sequence: TGTGCCAGCAGTTACGGGGCGTATGGCTACACCTTC. This translates into CASSYGAYGYTF.